Shown below are 18 T cell receptor beta chains from a single sample sequenced in a study of blood T cell repertoires in COVID-19. Produced via immunoSEQ multiplex PCR; TCRdb's table is partial and in-frame only. This table holds 250,000 or so clones, about 91% found once. The sample was peripheral blood. All receptors come from a woman aged 40-49 years who had recovered from COVID-19.

The rearrangement links TRBV5-8 to TRBJ2-1; 9 bases line up with TRBD2. CDR1 SGHTS and CDR2 YDEGEE come from the germline V gene. The CDR3 runs 15 residues. With V trimmed by 4 bases and J by 7 bases, 9 bases remained unmatched. The CDR3 sequence is CASSPRGSGRNEQFF. For the CDR3, the DNA is TGTGCCAGCAGCCCCAGGGGTAGCGGGAGAAATGAGCAGTTCTTC.

This chain connects TRBV5-5 to TRBJ2-3; D not resolved. The germline V gene encodes CDR1 SGHKS and CDR2 YYEKEE (reference sequence). This CDR3 has 14 residues. Trimming removed 4 bases at V and 1 base at J, with 10 bases between. Written as DNA, the CDR3 is TGTGCCAGCAGCCAGAGACAAGGCACAGATACGCAGTATTTT. Translated: CASSQRQGTDTQYF.

CDR3 nucleotides: TGTGCCAGCAGGGCCGGGACAGGGAACACCGGGGAGCTGTTTTTT. It specifies CASRAGTGNTGELFF. V is TRBV7-6 and J is TRBJ2-2, with 8 bases identical to TRBD1. The junction had 4 bases not matched to a gene; V was cut back by 6 bases and J by 1 base. The CDR3 totals 15 residues. Germline assignment: CDR1 SGHVS and CDR2 FNYEAQ.

This clone was detected a few times. The chain combines TRBV5-5 with TRBJ1-2; D is perhaps TRBD1 (6 bases). The CDR3 covers 14 residues. The V gene's germline CDR1 is SGHKS and CDR2 YYEKEE (reference sequence). V shed 0 bases and J shed 5 bases, with 11 bases lying between them. The CDR3 DNA reads TGTGCCAGCAGCTTGGTTCAGGGGATTTATGGCTACACCTTC. Its translation: CASSLVQGIYGYTF.

This chain uses TRBV9 with TRBJ2-1, with a tentative D call TRBD1 (5 bases). This CDR3 has 14 residues. The ends were cut back, 3 bases at V and 5 bases at J, with 12 bases in the middle. From germline, CDR1 is SGDLS and CDR2 YYNGEE. This CDR3 is CASSATPTDNEQFF. CDR3 nucleotides: TGTGCCAGCAGCGCAACCCCGACAGACAATGAGCAGTTCTTC.

The rearrangement uses TRBV6-1 and TRBJ2-1, with a weak D call TRBD2 (6 bases). The CDR3 spans 16 residues. The germline V gene encodes CDR1 MNHNS and CDR2 SASEGT. Trimming removed 0 bases at V and 2 bases at J, with 11 bases between. For the CDR3, the DNA is TGTGCCAGCAGTGAAGCTGGCGGGGCCCCCTACAATGAGCAGTTCTTC. It specifies CASSEAGGAPYNEQFF.

Here the CDR3 DNA reads TGTGCCAGCAGCGAGGGGGCTGGGGAGCTGTTTTTT. It codes for CASSEGAGELFF. This chain uses TRBV2 with TRBJ2-2, with 7 bases aligning to TRBD1. Germline assignment: CDR1 SNHLY and CDR2 FYNNEI. The trim removed 6 bases at V and 8 bases at J, leaving 3 bases unmatched. The CDR3 is 12 amino acids.

The chain joins TRBV28 to TRBJ2-2; D is possibly TRBD2 (6 bases). The ends were cut back, 9 bases at V and 1 base at J, with 12 bases in the middle. This CDR3 region has 14 residues. Per germline, CDR1 MDHEN and CDR2 SYDVKM. As DNA, the CDR3 is TGTGCCAGTGATACCGGGGGGAACACCGGGGAGCTGTTTTTT. Its protein is CASDTGGNTGELFF.

The chain joins TRBV7-9 to TRBJ2-5; 10 bases line up with TRBD2. Germline CDR1 reads SEHNR; CDR2 reads FQNEAQ (reference sequence). The CDR3 sequence is 15 residues long. V dropped 7 bases and J dropped 2; count of bases not matched to a gene: 7. In nucleotides, the CDR3 is TGTGCCAGCACCTTTCGTAGCGGGGGGCAAGAGACCCAGTACTTC. It codes for CASTFRSGGQETQYF. Drawing the rest from reference TRBV7-9 and TRBJ2-5, the complete variable domain is DTGVSQNPRHKITKRGQNVTFRCDPISEHNRLYWYRQTLGQGPEFLTYFQNEAQLEKSRLLSDRFSAERPKGSFSTLEIQRTEQGDSAMYLCASTFRSGGQETQYFGPGTRLLVL.

This sequence joins TRBV7-8 and TRBJ2-1; D remains unclear. V was pared by 1 base and J by 8 bases, with 6 bases between. The CDR3 covers 12 residues. Germline values: CDR1 SGHVS, CDR2 FQNEAQ. CDR3 nucleotide sequence: TGTGCCAGCAGCTTAGGGGCCTATGAGCAGTTCTTC. This encodes CASSLGAYEQFF. The full variable domain, rest sourced from reference TRBV7-8 and TRBJ2-1, is GAGVSQSPRYKVAKRGQDVALRCDPISGHVSLFWYQQALGQGPEFLTYFQNEAQLDKSGLPSDRFFAERPEGSVSTLKIQRTQQEDSAVYLCASSLGAYEQFFGPGTRLTVL.

The chain is built from TRBV2 and TRBJ1-3; D perhaps matches TRBD1 (5 bases). Between the trimmed V and J ends, which lost 1 base and 0 bases, there was a span of 7 bases. Germline-derived CDR1 and CDR2 are SNHLY and FYNNEI. The CDR3 is 15 amino acids. The CDR3 DNA reads TGTGCCAGCAGTGAAGTGACAGCCTCTGGAAACACCATATATTTT. Translation: CASSEVTASGNTIYF.

V is TRBV27 and J is TRBJ1-2; D may be TRBD1 (5 bases). V was cut by 7 bases and J by 7 bases, with 25 bases left in between. Germline V gene sequence: CDR1 MNHEY, CDR2 SMNVEV (reference sequence). The CDR3 totals 16 residues. The CDR3 DNA is TGTGCCAGCAAGTTTGGCAGTCTAAATTCGGGGGGTGGCTACACCTTC. The encoded protein is CASKFGSLNSGGGYTF.

A few counts support this clone. The genes are TRBV2 and TRBJ1-1; D might be TRBD1 (5 bases). The germline V gene has CDR1 SNHLY and CDR2 FYNNEI. The V end was cut by 2 bases, the J end by 1 base, with 8 bases between. CDR3 length: 14 amino acids. CDR3 protein: CASSEQGGNTEAFF. CDR3 sequence (DNA): TGTGCCAGCAGTGAACAGGGTGGGAACACTGAAGCTTTCTTT.

This chain links TRBV21-1 with TRBJ1-4; the table's TRBD1 call for D was not verified on the DNA. TRBV21-1 is flagged as a pseudogene. The CDR3 sequence is 15 residues long. In DNA, the CDR3 is TGTGCCAGCAGCTGCCTCGGGACAGTTAATGAAAAACTGTTTTTT. Protein product: CASSCLGTVNEKLFF.

The gene calls are TRBV21-1 and TRBJ1-2; the table assigns TRBD1, which was not confirmed against the DNA. TRBV21-1 is termed a pseudogene. The CDR3 totals 15 residues. CDR3 sequence reads: CASNTPGTGRYGYTF. CDR3 DNA sequence: TGTGCCAGCAATACCCCCGGGACAGGGCGCTATGGCTACACCTTC.

J is TRBJ2-2 and V is TRBV27, with TRBD1 identical over 7 bases. V was clipped by 3 bases and J by 0 bases; unmatched bases: 4. The germline V gene encodes CDR1 MNHEY and CDR2 SMNVEV (reference sequence). The CDR3 contains 16 residues. Here the CDR3 DNA reads TGTGCCAGCAGTTTTCCCGGACAGGCGAACACCGGGGAGCTGTTTTTT. Encoded protein: CASSFPGQANTGELFF.

The chain uses TRBV3-1 (or the pseudogene TRBV3-2) and TRBJ1-3; 9 nucleotides match TRBD1. Trimming removed 1 base from V and 6 bases from J; junction bases left unmatched: 1. CDR1 LGHDT and CDR2 YNNKEL come from the germline V gene (reference sequence). The CDR3 totals 14 residues. The CDR3 sequence is CASSQGTGENTIYF. The CDR3 nucleotides are TGTGCCAGCAGCCAAGGGACAGGGGAAAACACCATATATTTT.

The V call is TRBV10-1, the J call TRBJ1-1; D is possibly TRBD1 (5 bases). Between the trimmed V and J ends, which lost 0 bases and 3 bases, there was a span of 8 bases. Germline V gene data show CDR1 as WNHNN and CDR2 as SYGVQD (reference sequence). This CDR3 is built from 14 residues. DNA for the CDR3: TGCGCCAGCAGTGAGTCGACAGCCTACACTGAAGCTTTCTTT. It yields the protein CASSESTAYTEAFF.